These T cell receptor beta chains were read from a single sample in a study of T cell changes during pregnancy in multiple sclerosis. The data were produced by immunoSEQ multiplex PCR, yet TCRdb's version contains in-frame clones alone and is incomplete. The sample includes about 32,000 clones, 85% to 90% of them seen just once. The source material was CD8+ T cells from peripheral blood mononuclear cells, sampled in the second trimester of pregnancy. Every receptor here comes from a female donor with multiple sclerosis, enrolled in a pregnancy study. The CDR3 runs from the conserved cysteine through the conserved F or W. The D gene is left open where the match is weak. Clone size is given for some rows only: seen once, a few or many times, or a class if the clone is expanded.

clone size: .; D gene: .; J gene: TRBJ1-1; V gene: TRBV5-6; CDR3 length: 13; CDR3 protein: CASSLQGRTEAFF; CDR3 DNA: TGTGCCAGCAGCTTGCAGGGTCGAACTGAAGCTTTCTTT
clone size: .; D gene: .; J gene: TRBJ1-1; V gene: TRBV18; CDR3 length: 14; CDR3 protein: CASSPPGANTEAFF; CDR3 DNA: TGTGCCAGCTCACCACCGGGGGCGAACACTGAAGCTTTCTTT
clone size: .; D gene: .; J gene: TRBJ2-7; V gene: TRBV6-1; CDR3 length: 13; CDR3 protein: CASKSDRRYEQYF; CDR3 DNA: TGTGCCAGCAAGAGCGACAGGAGGTACGAGCAGTACTTC
clone size: .; D gene: .; J gene: TRBJ2-1; V gene: TRBV9; CDR3 length: 11; CDR3 protein: CASSADNEQFF; CDR3 DNA: TGTGCCAGCAGCGCTGACAATGAGCAGTTCTTC
clone size: .; D gene: .; J gene: TRBJ2-7; V gene: TRBV13; CDR3 length: 15; CDR3 protein: CASSLSVSLNLEQYF; CDR3 DNA: TGTGCCAGCAGCTTATCTGTGAGCCTGAACCTCGAGCAGTACTTC
clone size: .; D gene: TRBD2; J gene: TRBJ2-7; V gene: TRBV7-3; CDR3 length: 16; CDR3 protein: CAISSGRASSSYEQYF; CDR3 DNA: TGTGCCATCTCTAGCGGGAGGGCCTCGAGCTCCTACGAGCAGTACTTC
clone size: once; D gene: .; J gene: TRBJ1-2; V gene: TRBV2; CDR3 length: 13; CDR3 protein: CASSSTPPYGYTF; CDR3 DNA: TGTGCCAGCAGTTCGACACCTCCCTATGGCTACACCTTC
clone size: .; D gene: TRBD1; J gene: TRBJ1-5; V gene: TRBV7-2; CDR3 length: 14; CDR3 protein: CASSQGQGLWPQHF; CDR3 DNA: TGTGCCAGCAGCCAGGGACAGGGGTTATGGCCCCAGCATTTT
clone size: .; D gene: .; J gene: TRBJ2-6; V gene: TRBV7-9; CDR3 length: 15; CDR3 protein: CASSLGGLGANVLTF; CDR3 DNA: TGTGCCAGCAGCTTAGGAGGGCTTGGGGCCAACGTCCTGACTTTC
clone size: .; D gene: .; J gene: TRBJ2-2; V gene: TRBV9; CDR3 length: 15; CDR3 protein: CASSVGGAVTGELFF; CDR3 DNA: TGTGCCAGCAGCGTTGGGGGGGCGGTCACCGGGGAGCTGTTTTTT
clone size: .; D gene: TRBD1; J gene: TRBJ2-3; V gene: TRBV28; CDR3 length: 12; CDR3 protein: CASSQDRGVQYF; CDR3 DNA: TGTGCCAGCAGTCAGGACAGGGGTGTGCAGTATTTT
clone size: .; D gene: TRBD1; J gene: TRBJ2-7; V gene: TRBV14; CDR3 length: 18; CDR3 protein: CASSQGLGRDRWYSEQYF; CDR3 DNA: TGTGCCAGCAGCCAAGGTTTAGGGCGGGACAGGTGGTACTCCGAGCAGTACTTC
clone size: .; D gene: .; J gene: TRBJ2-7; V gene: TRBV10-1; CDR3 length: 15; CDR3 protein: CASSEWRTQIYEQYF; CDR3 DNA: TGCGCCAGCAGTGAGTGGAGGACTCAAATCTACGAGCAGTACTTC
clone size: .; D gene: .; J gene: TRBJ1-2; V gene: TRBV6-1; CDR3 length: 11; CDR3 protein: CASSDQDGYTF; CDR3 DNA: TGTGCCAGCAGTGATCAGGATGGCTACACCTTC
clone size: once; D gene: .; J gene: TRBJ2-1; V gene: TRBV7-9; CDR3 length: 14; CDR3 protein: CASSLALSYNEQFF; CDR3 DNA: TGTGCCAGCAGCTTAGCCCTATCCTACAATGAGCAGTTCTTC
clone size: .; D gene: .; J gene: TRBJ2-2; V gene: TRBV30; CDR3 length: 13; CDR3 protein: CAFEGLPTGELFF; CDR3 DNA: TGTGCCTTCGAAGGACTTCCAACCGGGGAGCTGTTTTTT
clone size: .; D gene: TRBD2; J gene: TRBJ2-2; V gene: TRBV7-3; CDR3 length: 16; CDR3 protein: CASSPRGGQNTGELFF; CDR3 DNA: TGTGCCAGCAGTCCCCGGGGGGGGCAAAACACCGGGGAGCTGTTTTTT
clone size: once; D gene: .; J gene: TRBJ2-3; V gene: TRBV6-6; CDR3 length: 15; CDR3 protein: CASSFSRPSTDTQYF; CDR3 DNA: TGTGCCAGCAGTTTTAGCCGCCCTAGCACAGATACGCAGTATTTT
clone size: .; D gene: .; J gene: TRBJ1-2; V gene: TRBV7-8; CDR3 length: 13; CDR3 protein: CASSLVAGFGYTF; CDR3 DNA: TGTGCCAGCAGCTTAGTGGCGGGTTTCGGCTACACCTTC
clone size: .; D gene: .; J gene: TRBJ2-2; V gene: TRBV5-4; CDR3 length: 14; CDR3 protein: CASSLAVGRRELFF; CDR3 DNA: TGTGCCAGCAGCTTGGCCGTGGGCAGGAGGGAGCTGTTTTTT
clone size: medium-sized; D gene: TRBD2; J gene: TRBJ2-1; V gene: TRBV9; CDR3 length: 17; CDR3 protein: CASSPTGTSGTYNEQFF; CDR3 DNA: TGTGCCAGCAGCCCTACGGGAACTAGCGGGACCTACAATGAGCAGTTCTTC
clone size: .; D gene: .; J gene: TRBJ2-7; V gene: TRBV5-1; CDR3 length: 14; CDR3 protein: CASSLAYGLYEQYF; CDR3 DNA: TGCGCCAGCAGCCTGGCTTACGGACTTTACGAGCAGTACTTC
clone size: .; D gene: .; J gene: TRBJ2-5; V gene: TRBV19; CDR3 length: 15; CDR3 protein: CASSSSETREETQYF; CDR3 DNA: TGTGCCAGTAGTTCGTCAGAGACTAGGGAAGAGACCCAGTACTTC
clone size: .; D gene: .; J gene: TRBJ1-5; V gene: TRBV4-1; CDR3 length: 15; CDR3 protein: CASSQFGPLNQPQHF; CDR3 DNA: TGCGCCAGCAGCCAATTTGGGCCGCTCAATCAGCCCCAGCATTTT
clone size: .; D gene: TRBD2; J gene: TRBJ2-7; V gene: TRBV7-9; CDR3 length: 16; CDR3 protein: CASSPPGTTSSYEQYF; CDR3 DNA: TGTGCCAGCAGTCCTCCCGGGACTACCAGCTCCTACGAGCAGTACTTC
clone size: .; D gene: TRBD1; J gene: TRBJ1-4; V gene: TRBV7-9; CDR3 length: 15; CDR3 protein: CASSLSGTGLEKLFF; CDR3 DNA: TGTGCCAGCAGTCTATCCGGGACAGGGTTGGAAAAACTGTTTTTT
clone size: many; D gene: .; J gene: TRBJ1-1; V gene: TRBV5-1; CDR3 length: 12; CDR3 protein: CATKANTGEAFF; CDR3 DNA: TGCGCCACCAAAGCCAATACCGGGGAAGCTTTCTTT
clone size: .; D gene: TRBD1; J gene: TRBJ2-7; V gene: TRBV27; CDR3 length: 16; CDR3 protein: CASSPSGQRSSYEQYF; CDR3 DNA: TGTGCCAGCAGTCCATCGGGACAGCGGAGCTCCTACGAGCAGTACTTC
clone size: .; D gene: TRBD1; J gene: TRBJ2-4; V gene: TRBV4-1; CDR3 length: 13; CDR3 protein: CASSPRQGDIQYF; CDR3 DNA: TGCGCCAGCAGCCCCAGACAGGGAGACATTCAGTACTTC
clone size: .; D gene: TRBD1; J gene: TRBJ2-5; V gene: TRBV13; CDR3 length: 13; CDR3 protein: CASSSGQGETQYF; CDR3 DNA: TGTGCCAGCAGCTCGGGACAGGGCGAGACCCAGTACTTC
clone size: .; D gene: .; J gene: TRBJ2-2; V gene: TRBV27; CDR3 length: 13; CDR3 protein: CASRTGFTGELFF; CDR3 DNA: TGTGCCAGCAGAACAGGGTTTACCGGGGAGCTGTTTTTT
clone size: .; D gene: .; J gene: TRBJ1-1; V gene: TRBV4-1; CDR3 length: 18; CDR3 protein: CASSQPRPSSTRNTEAFF; CDR3 DNA: TGCGCCAGCAGCCAACCCCGCCCCTCCTCGACAAGGAACACTGAAGCTTTCTTT
clone size: .; D gene: TRBD2; J gene: TRBJ2-2; V gene: TRBV28; CDR3 length: 17; CDR3 protein: CASSRKAGGQNTGELFF; CDR3 DNA: TGTGCCAGCAGTAGGAAAGCGGGAGGGCAGAACACCGGGGAGCTGTTTTTT
clone size: .; D gene: TRBD2; J gene: TRBJ2-1; V gene: TRBV29-1; CDR3 length: 13; CDR3 protein: CSGIPGLAYEQFF; CDR3 DNA: TGCAGCGGTATACCGGGACTAGCTTATGAGCAGTTCTTC
clone size: medium-sized; D gene: .; J gene: TRBJ1-1; V gene: TRBV28; CDR3 length: 14; CDR3 protein: CASSLFRGNTEAFF; CDR3 DNA: TGTGCCAGCAGTTTATTTCGGGGGAACACTGAAGCTTTCTTT
clone size: .; D gene: .; J gene: TRBJ2-1; V gene: TRBV13; CDR3 length: 16; CDR3 protein: CASSFRSRSSYNEQFF; CDR3 DNA: TGTGCCAGCAGTTTCCGTAGTCGAAGCTCCTACAATGAGCAGTTCTTC
clone size: .; D gene: TRBD2; J gene: TRBJ2-1; V gene: TRBV4-1; CDR3 length: 18; CDR3 protein: CASSQQLAGGLFYNEQFF; CDR3 DNA: TGCGCCAGCAGCCAACAACTAGCGGGGGGGCTTTTCTACAATGAGCAGTTCTTC
clone size: once; D gene: .; J gene: TRBJ1-1; V gene: TRBV6-5; CDR3 length: 14; CDR3 protein: CASSYSLRGGEAFF; CDR3 DNA: TGTGCCAGCAGTTACTCGCTTAGGGGCGGAGAAGCTTTCTTT
clone size: once; D gene: TRBD2; J gene: TRBJ2-2; V gene: TRBV7-9; CDR3 length: 16; CDR3 protein: CASSLPPSGKSGELFF; CDR3 DNA: TGTGCCAGCAGCCTCCCCCCTAGCGGGAAGAGCGGGGAGCTGTTTTTT
clone size: .; D gene: TRBD1; J gene: TRBJ1-5; V gene: TRBV27; CDR3 length: 14; CDR3 protein: CASSQGQINQPQHF; CDR3 DNA: TGTGCCAGCAGCCAGGGACAGATCAATCAGCCCCAGCATTTT
clone size: .; D gene: .; J gene: TRBJ1-5; V gene: TRBV9; CDR3 length: 14; CDR3 protein: CASSEGEEGQPQHF; CDR3 DNA: TGTGCCAGCAGCGAGGGTGAAGAGGGCCAGCCCCAGCATTTT
clone size: few; D gene: .; J gene: TRBJ2-3; V gene: TRBV15; CDR3 length: 14; CDR3 protein: CATSYGLVTDTQYF; CDR3 DNA: TGTGCCACCAGCTACGGACTTGTCACAGATACGCAGTATTTT
clone size: .; D gene: TRBD2; J gene: TRBJ2-5; V gene: TRBV7-6; CDR3 length: 15; CDR3 protein: CASSSSLAREETQYF; CDR3 DNA: TGTGCCAGCAGCTCCTCACTAGCGAGAGAAGAGACCCAGTACTTC
clone size: .; D gene: .; J gene: TRBJ1-1; V gene: TRBV27; CDR3 length: 12; CDR3 protein: CASSRGEREAFF; CDR3 DNA: TGTGCCAGCAGTCGAGGAGAGCGTGAAGCTTTCTTT
clone size: once; D gene: .; J gene: TRBJ1-1; V gene: TRBV4-1; CDR3 length: 21; CDR3 protein: CASSQDRMMGGPAFRNTEAFF; CDR3 DNA: TGCGCCAGCAGCCAAGATCGGATGATGGGGGGGCCGGCTTTCAGGAACACTGAAGCTTTCTTT
clone size: .; D gene: .; J gene: TRBJ1-5; V gene: TRBV4-1; CDR3 length: 16; CDR3 protein: CASSQDGWANNQPQHF; CDR3 DNA: TGCGCCAGCAGCCAAGATGGGTGGGCTAATAATCAGCCCCAGCATTTT
clone size: few; D gene: .; J gene: TRBJ2-3; V gene: TRBV9; CDR3 length: 12; CDR3 protein: CASSVSEDTQYF; CDR3 DNA: TGTGCCAGCAGCGTAAGCGAAGATACGCAGTATTTT
clone size: once; D gene: .; J gene: TRBJ2-7; V gene: TRBV14; CDR3 length: 13; CDR3 protein: CASSRRLVHEQYF; CDR3 DNA: TGTGCCAGCAGCCGCAGACTAGTACACGAGCAGTACTTC
clone size: .; D gene: .; J gene: TRBJ2-7; V gene: TRBV5-8; CDR3 length: 17; CDR3 protein: CASSPTSFRVSSYEQYF; CDR3 DNA: TGTGCCAGCAGCCCTACCAGTTTCAGGGTGAGCTCCTACGAGCAGTACTTC
clone size: once; D gene: .; J gene: TRBJ2-5; V gene: TRBV4-1; CDR3 length: 13; CDR3 protein: CASSQGPLETQYF; CDR3 DNA: TGCGCCAGCAGCCAAGGTCCACTGGAGACCCAGTACTTC
clone size: .; D gene: .; J gene: TRBJ1-4; V gene: TRBV15; CDR3 length: 12; CDR3 protein: CATYNRDEKLFF; CDR3 DNA: TGTGCCACCTATAACAGGGATGAAAAACTGTTTTTT
clone size: .; D gene: TRBD1; J gene: TRBJ2-5; V gene: TRBV11-2; CDR3 length: 15; CDR3 protein: CASNSSGQAQETQYF; CDR3 DNA: TGTGCCAGCAATAGTAGTGGACAGGCCCAAGAGACCCAGTACTTC
clone size: .; D gene: .; J gene: TRBJ2-2; V gene: TRBV9; CDR3 length: 15; CDR3 protein: CASSHGGKNTGELFF; CDR3 DNA: TGTGCCAGCAGCCACGGGGGAAAAAACACCGGGGAGCTGTTTTTT
clone size: once; D gene: TRBD2; J gene: TRBJ2-7; V gene: TRBV28; CDR3 length: 15; CDR3 protein: CASSVSGTSYYEQYF; CDR3 DNA: TGTGCCAGCAGTGTTTCCGGGACTAGCTACTACGAGCAGTACTTC
clone size: .; D gene: TRBD1; J gene: TRBJ1-3; V gene: TRBV7-9; CDR3 length: 13; CDR3 protein: CASSSGQGNTIYF; CDR3 DNA: TGTGCCAGCAGCTCGGGACAGGGAAACACCATATATTTT
clone size: .; D gene: TRBD1; J gene: TRBJ1-2; V gene: TRBV9; CDR3 length: 15; CDR3 protein: CASSVRTGPSYGYTF; CDR3 DNA: TGTGCCAGCAGCGTAAGGACAGGGCCCTCCTATGGCTACACCTTC
clone size: .; D gene: TRBD1; J gene: TRBJ2-1; V gene: TRBV28; CDR3 length: 14; CDR3 protein: CASSGTRGYNEQFF; CDR3 DNA: TGTGCCAGCAGCGGGACCAGGGGGTACAATGAGCAGTTCTTC
clone size: .; D gene: TRBD1; J gene: TRBJ2-7; V gene: TRBV6-1; CDR3 length: 16; CDR3 protein: CASSAGTGQITYEQYF; CDR3 DNA: TGTGCCAGCAGTGCAGGTACGGGACAGATAACCTACGAGCAGTACTTC
clone size: .; D gene: TRBD1; J gene: TRBJ1-1; V gene: TRBV7-9; CDR3 length: 15; CDR3 protein: CASSLGTGLNTEAFF; CDR3 DNA: TGTGCCAGCAGCTTAGGGACAGGGTTGAACACTGAAGCTTTCTTT